This TCR beta chain was sequenced during a study of cytomegalovirus exposure and HLA in healthy donors (TCRdb year 2017). With regard to the full study: According to an earlier analysis of 550 to 750 of the donors, about 179 million T cells yielded roughly 110 million unique TCR beta sequences and 276 Gb of sequence data. In the later analysis, no new phenotypic data were used to find candidate immune exposures; instead, reliance was placed on TCR beta sequences and their occurrence across donors. Of the roughly 400 genotyped donors, more than 75% were placed in the genetic ancestry cluster associated with self-reported Caucasian donors. The aim of the study was to test whether cataloging public T cell receptors could identify signatures of past pathogen exposure. An earlier analysis of 587 of the donors used high-throughput TCR beta sequencing to judge whether each TCR beta V gene segment behaved as functional or pseudogenic. The T cell repertoires of 670 or so subjects were profiled by immunosequencing and related to cytomegalovirus serostatus. Genome-wide SNP genotypes for about 55% of the roughly 670 donors were used in a later genetic analysis, which treated that subset as a discovery cohort. A later analysis re-examined previously published TCR beta repertoires from over 500 donors and added high-resolution HLA genotyping to investigate patterns of TCR occurrence. Donor age, sex, ethnicity and CMV serostatus were compiled alongside the repertoire data. An early release that covered fewer than 800 HLA-typed donors contained approximately 300 gigabases of sequencing data and 85 million to 100 million unique TCR sequences. Among several hundred genotyped donors of the cohort, an average of approximately 240,000 unique TCR beta nucleotide sequences was sequenced per donor, of which roughly 18% were non-productive. In addition to the first cohort of around 670 subjects, a separate validation cohort of approximately 120 different subjects was used. Both class I and class II loci were covered by HLA typing, at four-digit resolution. The study combined high-throughput TCR immunosequencing, statistical association of individual TCRs with disease status, and machine learning to predict cytomegalovirus infection status. All discovery cohort repertoires had been generated using a single sequencing platform. Because of strong linkage in the cohort, 5 or 6 DR-DQ haplotypes were treated as single units for association and clustering. Typing coverage differed by locus: A, B, C, DRB1 and DQB1 were typed in about 620-640 donors, DQA1 in 522, DPA1 in 600 to 610, and DPB1 in around 440.

CDR1 and CDR2 (LNHDA, SQIVND) derive from the germline V gene (reference sequence). Trimming removed 5 bases from V and 14 bases from J; the gene matches leave 14 bases unexplained. Its CDR3 holds 15 amino acids, cysteine through phenylalanine. Only the CDR3 DNA stays, 45 bases, in frame from base 1. Turning to this clone: The antigen this receptor binds is unknown. Base qualities are not provided; no much larger clone lies one nucleotide away.

The cohort was made up of 666 healthy bone marrow donors. At the time of sampling, all cohort members were nominally healthy, though unrecorded immune exposures were likely present. The donor tested CMV seropositive and was one of the 289 seropositive cohort members. A peripheral blood sample was provided by each donor, and peripheral blood mononuclear cells were used for TCR beta sequencing. The Qiagen DNeasy Blood Extraction Kit was used to extract genomic DNA from the blood cell samples. Library preparation used the immunoSEQ multiplex PCR assay. For the multiplex PCR, a mixture combining 60 forward primers for TCR Vbeta segments and 13 reverse primers for TCR Jbeta segments was used. Amplification of the CDR3 region of rearranged TCR beta genes was performed with a multiplex PCR assay on genomic DNA. The Illumina HiSeq System was used to sequence the amplified TCR beta libraries as 87-base-pair reads. In the original analysis: A later analysis tallied around 80 million unique TCR beta chains across the roughly 610 repertoires, and some 10 million of those chains were shared by two or more donors. A nearest-neighbor algorithm error-corrected the raw reads and collapsed the reads into unique sequences, merging closely related sequences to remove PCR and sequencing errors. CDR3 sequences were aligned to IMGT reference sequences to assign V, D and J gene segments. For a sequence to be retained, a match of at least six nucleotides to both a V gene segment and a J gene segment was required. A rearrangement counted as productive if the CDR3 had no stop codons and remained in frame with V and J, and every other rearrangement counted as non-productive. Following IMGT convention, CDR3 was defined as the stretch from the second conserved V-encoded cysteine to the conserved J-encoded phenylalanine. The earlier analysis of more than 450 of the donors excluded sequences that lacked an unambiguous match to a single V gene segment. In an earlier analysis of around 590 of the donors, a V segment was called functional when productive rearrangements were above 56.7%, and segregating when the standard deviation between donors exceeded 5%. A statistical classification framework was built to diagnose cytomegalovirus status from the catalog of TCR beta chain sequences. In a later analysis, V and J genes were assigned by comparing TCR nucleotide sequences against IMGT/GENE-DB human TR gene sequences. A later analysis assigned CDR3 sequences and most-parsimonious VDJ recombination scenarios with the TCRdist pipeline. In a later analysis, each TCR beta chain was defined by its CDR3 amino acid sequence together with its V-gene family, and reads lacking a unique V-gene family were excluded. As a way to deal with suspected cross-contamination and a sequencing artifact, a later analysis dropped over 550 nucleotide sequences that were highly shared and had low generation probability. For each public chain, a later analysis derived a clonal expansion index from normalized ranks of inferred template counts within each repertoire. Generation probabilities in a later analysis came from a VDJ recombination model fitted to out-of-frame rearrangements, and those results were checked against IGoR. A later analysis scored TCR-TCR, TCR-HLA and TCR-CMV co-occurrence with hypergeometric tests, applying a repertoire-size bias correction to TCR pairs. In a later analysis, false discovery rates were estimated by permuting HLA or CMV assignments 20 times. In a later analysis, co-occurring TCRs were grouped using DBSCAN, and TCRdist sequence similarity was added for clustering within HLA-allele-positive subsets. Repertoires with fewer than 30,000 or more than 120,000 public chains were left out of co-occurrence clustering, as were several repertoires with anomalous nucleotide sharing. What TCRdb holds here is the immuneACCESS table cut down to in-frame rearrangements. Part of the clones is not present; checked against another copy, under half of the missing clones reflect an unresolved V gene, and the others are unexplained. V, J and clone size are those of that table, while D and trimming were read from the DNA. In this sample the table shows fewer than 140,000 clones, over 60% of which occur a single time. Around 6.4% of the sample belongs to the ten largest clones.

What the study reported, not specific to this receptor: HLA typing was unavailable for some donors at each locus, so association tests used only the typed subset. A later analysis found that most CMV-associated TCR beta chains appeared HLA-restricted, with HLA associations seemingly driven largely by CMV exposure. The authors suggested that the approach could potentially be generalized to other disease states and immunological phenotypes. Because counts were too low, more than 15 rarely observed V segments, including chromosome 9 orphons, were left out of the earlier analysis of roughly 600 of the donors. While some public TCRs were present in many individuals, most TCR sequences turned up only very rarely across donors. Roughly uniform sequencing depth across donors was assumed in presence/absence analyses, although this assumption may not hold. An association between a missense DCLRE1C variant and V-gene and J-gene trimming of TCR beta chains was found in a later genetic analysis and replicated in an independent cohort. Because the 87-base-pair reads could not distinguish some IMGT-functional V segments, including TRBV6-2 and TRBV6-3, those segments were excluded. According to a later analysis, parvovirus B19, influenza, CMV and Epstein-Barr virus appeared linked to several top co-occurrence clusters. In a later analysis, the rate of TCR association differed among HLA loci, with DRB1 alleles having the most associated TCRs and HLA-C alleles having the fewest. A further reported finding was that TCR beta sequences accurately predicted the HLA-A and HLA-B alleles for most subjects in the first cohort. At a false discovery rate of 0.05, a later analysis linked about 17,000 TCR beta sequences to specific HLA alleles. In a later analysis, HLA-associated TCR beta chains showed more clonal expansion and lower generation probabilities than non-associated chains that were equally common. The study listed approximately 150 TCR beta chains as associated with cytomegalovirus. A few of the identified cytomegalovirus-associated TCR beta chains were confirmed in vitro to be specific for cytomegalovirus antigens. In an earlier analysis of more than 450 of the donors, most TCR beta V segments were observed in productive rearrangements about 90% or about 30% of the time, broadly matching IMGT annotations. In this cohort, only TCR beta chains were sequenced, and detectable features were limited by the absence of alpha or paired-chain data. The classifier was reported to diagnose cytomegalovirus status with high specificity and sensitivity in both the original cohort and the validation cohort. In a later genetic analysis, fewer N-insertions in productive TCRs were reported among donors in an Asian-associated ancestry cluster than the roughly 640-donor mean. A group of highly shared sequence variants was considered likely to be a technical artifact of the sequencing pipeline. Linkage disequilibrium might explain the correlated functional status among segregating V segments, but an unknown experimental factor could not be ruled out. For the cohort, immune exposure information was limited to CMV serostatus. Assigning TCR associations to individual alleles was difficult when HLA alleles, especially DR and DQ, strongly co-occurred.

The TCR sequence derives from a woman in her fifties or sixties in good health and CMV-seropositive. The V and J segments used are TRBV19 and TRBJ2-1, with 11 bases aligning to TRBD2. The sequenced sample was PBMCs. The DNA sequence is as follows: TGTGCCAGTAGTCCAGGACTAGCGGGCCTCTACGGGGAGTTCTTC. This codes for CASSPGLAGLYGEFF.